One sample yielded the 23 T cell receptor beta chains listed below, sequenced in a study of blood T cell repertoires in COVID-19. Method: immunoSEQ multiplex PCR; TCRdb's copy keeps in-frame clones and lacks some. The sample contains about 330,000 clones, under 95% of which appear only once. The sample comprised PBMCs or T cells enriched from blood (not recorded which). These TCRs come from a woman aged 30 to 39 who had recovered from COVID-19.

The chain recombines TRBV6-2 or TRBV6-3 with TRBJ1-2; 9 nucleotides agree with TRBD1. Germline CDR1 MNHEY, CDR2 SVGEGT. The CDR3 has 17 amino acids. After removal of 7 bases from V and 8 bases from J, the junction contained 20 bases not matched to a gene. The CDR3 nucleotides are TGTGCCAGCAACCCTTCCCGGACAGGGGAAGGTTCAGGAGGCTACACCTTC. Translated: CASNPSRTGEGSGGYTF.

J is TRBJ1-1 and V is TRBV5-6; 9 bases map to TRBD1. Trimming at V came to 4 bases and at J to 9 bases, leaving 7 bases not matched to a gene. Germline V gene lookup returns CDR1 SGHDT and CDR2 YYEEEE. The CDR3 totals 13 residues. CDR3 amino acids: CASSATGTGQAFF. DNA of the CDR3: TGTGCCAGCAGCGCGACCGGGACAGGGCAAGCTTTCTTT.

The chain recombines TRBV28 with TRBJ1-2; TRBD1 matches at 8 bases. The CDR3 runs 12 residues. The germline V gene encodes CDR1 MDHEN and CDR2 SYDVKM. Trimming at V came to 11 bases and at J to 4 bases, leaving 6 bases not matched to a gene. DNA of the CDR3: TGTGCCGCGGGACAGGCCGGCTATGGCTACACCTTC. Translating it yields CAAGQAGYGYTF.

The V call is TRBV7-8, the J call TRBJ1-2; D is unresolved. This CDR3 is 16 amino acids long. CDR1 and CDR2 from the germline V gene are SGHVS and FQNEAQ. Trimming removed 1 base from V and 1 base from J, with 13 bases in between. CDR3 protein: CASSLGWERVNYGYTF. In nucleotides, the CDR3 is TGTGCCAGCAGCTTAGGGTGGGAGAGAGTTAACTATGGCTACACCTTC.

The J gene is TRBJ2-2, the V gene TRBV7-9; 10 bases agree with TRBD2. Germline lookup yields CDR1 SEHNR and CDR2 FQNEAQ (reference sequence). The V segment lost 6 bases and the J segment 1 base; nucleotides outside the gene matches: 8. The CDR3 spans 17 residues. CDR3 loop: CASRTSGVILNTGELFF. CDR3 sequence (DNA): TGTGCCAGCAGAACTAGCGGGGTAATACTGAACACCGGGGAGCTGTTTTTT.

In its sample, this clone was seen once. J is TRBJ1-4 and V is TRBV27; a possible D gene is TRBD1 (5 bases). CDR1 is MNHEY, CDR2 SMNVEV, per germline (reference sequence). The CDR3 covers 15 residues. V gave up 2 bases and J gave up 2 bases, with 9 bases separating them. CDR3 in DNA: TGTGCCAGCAGTTTAGTCGGGGGGACTAATGAAAAACTGTTTTTT. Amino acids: CASSLVGGTNEKLFF.

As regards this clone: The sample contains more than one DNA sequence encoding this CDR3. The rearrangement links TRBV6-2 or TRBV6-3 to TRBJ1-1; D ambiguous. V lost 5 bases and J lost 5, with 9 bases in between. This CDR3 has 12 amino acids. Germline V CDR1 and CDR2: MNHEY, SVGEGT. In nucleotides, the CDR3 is TGTGCCAGCAGTATTCGCGGGACTGAAGCTTTCTTT. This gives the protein CASSIRGTEAFF.

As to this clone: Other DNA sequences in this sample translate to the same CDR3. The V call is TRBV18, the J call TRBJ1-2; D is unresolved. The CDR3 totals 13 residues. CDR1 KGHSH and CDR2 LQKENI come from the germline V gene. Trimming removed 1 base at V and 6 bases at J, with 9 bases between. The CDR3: CASSPRAGDGYTF. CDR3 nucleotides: TGTGCCAGCTCACCACGGGCCGGGGATGGCTACACCTTC.

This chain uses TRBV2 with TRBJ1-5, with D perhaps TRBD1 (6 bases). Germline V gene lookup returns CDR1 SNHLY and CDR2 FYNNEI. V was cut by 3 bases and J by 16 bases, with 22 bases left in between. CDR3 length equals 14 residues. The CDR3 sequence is CASSELQGGTRPHF. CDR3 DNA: TGTGCCAGCAGTGAGTTGCAGGGAGGGACACGGCCCCATTTT.

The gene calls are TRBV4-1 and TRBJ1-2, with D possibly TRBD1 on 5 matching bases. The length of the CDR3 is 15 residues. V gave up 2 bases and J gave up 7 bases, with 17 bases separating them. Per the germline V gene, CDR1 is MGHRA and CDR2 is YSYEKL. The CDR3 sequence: CASSQPGAAVAGYTF. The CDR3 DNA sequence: TGCGCCAGCAGCCAACCTGGGGCGGCGGTGGCTGGCTACACCTTC.

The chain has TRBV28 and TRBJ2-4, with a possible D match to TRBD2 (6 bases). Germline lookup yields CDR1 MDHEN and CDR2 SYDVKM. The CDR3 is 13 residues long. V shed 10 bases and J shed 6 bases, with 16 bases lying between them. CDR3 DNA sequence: TGTGCCACCACAACGAGGGGACTAAACATTCAGTACTTC. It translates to CATTTRGLNIQYF. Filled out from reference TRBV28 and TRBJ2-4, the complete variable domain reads DVKVTQSSRYLVKRTGEKVFLECVQDMDHENMFWYRQDPGLGLRLIYFSYDVKMKEKGDIPEGYSVSREKKERFSLILESASTNQTSMYLCATTTRGLNIQYFGAGTRLSVL.

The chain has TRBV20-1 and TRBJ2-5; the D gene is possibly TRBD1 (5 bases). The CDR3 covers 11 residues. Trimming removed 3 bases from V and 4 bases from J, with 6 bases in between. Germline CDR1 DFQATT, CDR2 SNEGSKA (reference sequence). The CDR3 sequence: CSASRAETQYF. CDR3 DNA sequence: TGCAGTGCTAGCAGGGCAGAGACCCAGTACTTC.

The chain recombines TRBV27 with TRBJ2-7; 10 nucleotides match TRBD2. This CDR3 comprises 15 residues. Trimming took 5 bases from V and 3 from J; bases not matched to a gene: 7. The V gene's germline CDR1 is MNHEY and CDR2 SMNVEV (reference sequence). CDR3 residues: CASSLTGTSVYEQYF. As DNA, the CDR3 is TGTGCCAGCAGTCTTACGGGGACTAGCGTCTACGAGCAGTACTTC.

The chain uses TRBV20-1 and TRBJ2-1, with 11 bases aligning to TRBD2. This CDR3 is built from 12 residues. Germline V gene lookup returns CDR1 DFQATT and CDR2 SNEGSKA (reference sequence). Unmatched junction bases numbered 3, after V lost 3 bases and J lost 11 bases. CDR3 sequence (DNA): TGCAGTGCTAGTATAGCGGGAGGGAAGCAGTTCTTC. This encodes CSASIAGGKQFF.

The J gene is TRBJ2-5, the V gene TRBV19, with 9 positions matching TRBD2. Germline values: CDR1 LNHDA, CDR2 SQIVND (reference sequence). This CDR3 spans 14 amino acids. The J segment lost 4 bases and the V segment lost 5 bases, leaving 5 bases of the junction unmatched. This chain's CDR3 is CASSRIAGAETQYF. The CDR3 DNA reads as TGTGCCAGTAGTCGTATAGCGGGAGCAGAGACCCAGTACTTC.

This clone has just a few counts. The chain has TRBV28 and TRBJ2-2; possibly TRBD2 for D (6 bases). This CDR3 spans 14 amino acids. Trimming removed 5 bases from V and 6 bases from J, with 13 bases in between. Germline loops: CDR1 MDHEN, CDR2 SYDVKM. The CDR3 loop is CASSGPLASGELFF. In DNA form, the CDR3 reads TGTGCCAGCAGTGGTCCCCTAGCGTCCGGGGAGCTGTTTTTT. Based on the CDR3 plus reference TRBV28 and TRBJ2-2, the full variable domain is DVKVTQSSRYLVKRTGEKVFLECVQDMDHENMFWYRQDPGLGLRLIYFSYDVKMKEKGDIPEGYSVSREKKERFSLILESASTNQTSMYLCASSGPLASGELFFGEGSRLTVL.

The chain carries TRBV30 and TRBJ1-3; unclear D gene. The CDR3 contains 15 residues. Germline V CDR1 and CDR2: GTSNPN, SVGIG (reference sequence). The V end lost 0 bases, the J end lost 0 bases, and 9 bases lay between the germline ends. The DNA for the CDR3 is TGTGCCTGGAGTGTTGGAGTGAGCTCTGGAAACACCATATATTTT. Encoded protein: CAWSVGVSSGNTIYF.

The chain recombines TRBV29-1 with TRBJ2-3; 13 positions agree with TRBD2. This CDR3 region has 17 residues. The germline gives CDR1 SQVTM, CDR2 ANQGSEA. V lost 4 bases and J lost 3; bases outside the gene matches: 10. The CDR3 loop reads CSVGVGLAGVGTDTQYF. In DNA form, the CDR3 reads TGCAGCGTTGGGGTTGGACTAGCGGGAGTGGGTACAGATACGCAGTATTTT.

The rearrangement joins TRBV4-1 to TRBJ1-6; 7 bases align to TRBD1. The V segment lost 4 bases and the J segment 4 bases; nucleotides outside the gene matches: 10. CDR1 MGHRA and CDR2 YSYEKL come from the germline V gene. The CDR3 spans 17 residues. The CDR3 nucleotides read TGCGCCAGCAGCCCCTCTTCCTCAGGGGGATATAATTCACCCCTCCACTTT. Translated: CASSPSSSGGYNSPLHF.

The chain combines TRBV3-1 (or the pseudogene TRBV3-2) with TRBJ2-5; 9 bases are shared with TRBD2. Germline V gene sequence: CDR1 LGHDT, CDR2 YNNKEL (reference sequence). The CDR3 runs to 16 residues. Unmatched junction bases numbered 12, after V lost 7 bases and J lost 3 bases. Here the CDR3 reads CASISKGVAGEETQYF. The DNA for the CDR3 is TGTGCCAGCATCTCCAAGGGGGTAGCGGGGGAAGAGACCCAGTACTTC.

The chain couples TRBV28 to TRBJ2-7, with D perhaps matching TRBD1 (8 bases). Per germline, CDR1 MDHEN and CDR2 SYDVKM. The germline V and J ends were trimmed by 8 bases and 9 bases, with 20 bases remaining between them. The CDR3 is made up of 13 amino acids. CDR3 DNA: TGTGCCAGCCGGGGGGACAGGCCGCTAGGGCAGTACTTC. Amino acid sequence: CASRGDRPLGQYF.

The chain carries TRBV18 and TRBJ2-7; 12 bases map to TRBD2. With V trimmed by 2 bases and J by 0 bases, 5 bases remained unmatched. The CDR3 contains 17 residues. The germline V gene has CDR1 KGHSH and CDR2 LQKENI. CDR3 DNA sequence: TGTGCCAGCTCACCAGCCCCACTAGCGGGAGGCTCCTACGAGCAGTACTTC. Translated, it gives CASSPAPLAGGSYEQYF.

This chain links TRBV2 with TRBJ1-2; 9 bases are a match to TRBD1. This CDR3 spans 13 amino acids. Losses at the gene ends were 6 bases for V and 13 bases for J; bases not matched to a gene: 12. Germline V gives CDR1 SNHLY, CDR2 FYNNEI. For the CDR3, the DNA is TGTGCCAGCAGGCTCCGGGACAGGGTCCCCTGCACCTTC. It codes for CASRLRDRVPCTF.